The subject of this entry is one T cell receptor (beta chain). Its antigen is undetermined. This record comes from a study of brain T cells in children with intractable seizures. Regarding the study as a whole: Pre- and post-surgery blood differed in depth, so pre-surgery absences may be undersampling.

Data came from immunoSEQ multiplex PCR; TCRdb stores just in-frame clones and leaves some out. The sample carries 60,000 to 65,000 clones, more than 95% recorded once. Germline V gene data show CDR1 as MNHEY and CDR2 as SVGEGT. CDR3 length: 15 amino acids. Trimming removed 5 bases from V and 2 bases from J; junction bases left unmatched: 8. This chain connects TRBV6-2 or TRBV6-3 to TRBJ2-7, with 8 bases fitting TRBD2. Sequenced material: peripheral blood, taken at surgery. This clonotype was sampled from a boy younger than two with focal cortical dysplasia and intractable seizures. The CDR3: CASSRLAGLTYEQYF. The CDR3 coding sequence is TGTGCCAGCAGTAGATTAGCGGGACTGACCTACGAGCAGTACTTC.